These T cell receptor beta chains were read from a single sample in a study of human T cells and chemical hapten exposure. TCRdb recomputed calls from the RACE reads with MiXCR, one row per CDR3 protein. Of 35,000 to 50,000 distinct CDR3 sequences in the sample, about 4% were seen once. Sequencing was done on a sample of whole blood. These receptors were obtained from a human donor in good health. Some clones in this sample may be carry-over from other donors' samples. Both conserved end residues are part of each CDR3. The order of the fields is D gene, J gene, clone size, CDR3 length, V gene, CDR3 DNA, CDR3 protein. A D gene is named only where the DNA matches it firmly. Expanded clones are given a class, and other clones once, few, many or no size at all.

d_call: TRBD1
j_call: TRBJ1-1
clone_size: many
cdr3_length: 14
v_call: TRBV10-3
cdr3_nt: TGTGCCATCCGCAAGGGGACAGAGAACACTGAAGCTTTCTTT
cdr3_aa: CAIRKGTENTEAFF

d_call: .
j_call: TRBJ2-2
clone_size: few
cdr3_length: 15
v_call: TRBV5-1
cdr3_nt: TGCGCCAGCAGCTTGGCCACAGCGAACACCGGGGAGCTGTTTTTT
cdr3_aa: CASSLATANTGELFF

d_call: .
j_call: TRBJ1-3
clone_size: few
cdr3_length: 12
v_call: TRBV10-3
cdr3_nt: TGTGCCATCAGTGCCTCTGGAAACACCATATATTTT
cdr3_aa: CAISASGNTIYF

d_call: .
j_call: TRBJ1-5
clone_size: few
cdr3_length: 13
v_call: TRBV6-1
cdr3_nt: TGTGCCAGCAGTTTAATCGGGAATCAGCCCCAGCATTTT
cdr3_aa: CASSLIGNQPQHF

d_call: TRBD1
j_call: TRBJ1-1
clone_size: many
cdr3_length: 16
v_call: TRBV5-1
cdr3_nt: TGCGCCAGCAGATCCCCGAAGGGACAGGGTGGCCCTGAAGCTTTCTTT
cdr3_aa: CASRSPKGQGGPEAFF

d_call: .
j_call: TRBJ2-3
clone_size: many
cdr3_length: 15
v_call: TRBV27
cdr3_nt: TGTGCCAGCAGTTTGGAGGGCCGGGGTACAGATACGCAGTATTTT
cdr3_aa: CASSLEGRGTDTQYF

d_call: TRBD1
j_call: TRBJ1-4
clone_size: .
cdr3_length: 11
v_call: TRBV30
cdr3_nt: TGTGCCAGGGACAGCGGAGAAAAACTGTTTTTT
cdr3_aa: CARDSGEKLFF

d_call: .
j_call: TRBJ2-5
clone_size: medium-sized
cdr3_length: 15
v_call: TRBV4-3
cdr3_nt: TGTGCCAGCAGCCAAGAGAGTAGGAGGGAAGAGACCCAGTACTTC
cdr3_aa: CASSQESRREETQYF

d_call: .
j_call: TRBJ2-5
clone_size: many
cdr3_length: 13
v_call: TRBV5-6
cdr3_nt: TGTGCCAGCACCTCACCTCCGAAAGAGACCCAGTACTTC
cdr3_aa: CASTSPPKETQYF

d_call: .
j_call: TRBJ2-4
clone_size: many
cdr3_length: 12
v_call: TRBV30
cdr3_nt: TGTGCCTGGAGTGAGAGATTAAACATTCAGTACTTC
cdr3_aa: CAWSERLNIQYF

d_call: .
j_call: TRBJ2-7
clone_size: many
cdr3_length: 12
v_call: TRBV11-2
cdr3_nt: TGTGCCAGCAGCATGGGGGGTTTAGGGCAGTACTTC
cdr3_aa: CASSMGGLGQYF

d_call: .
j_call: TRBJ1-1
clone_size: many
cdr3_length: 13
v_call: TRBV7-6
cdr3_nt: TGTGCCAGCAGCTTAGTTGAAAGGGGCGAAGCTTTCTTT
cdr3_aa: CASSLVERGEAFF

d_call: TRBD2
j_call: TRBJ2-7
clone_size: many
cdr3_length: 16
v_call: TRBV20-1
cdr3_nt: TGCAGTGCTAGAGATCGCCTAGCGGGGATCTCCTACGAGCAGTACTTC
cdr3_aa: CSARDRLAGISYEQYF

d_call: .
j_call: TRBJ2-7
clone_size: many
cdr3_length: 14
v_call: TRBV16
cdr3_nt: TGTGCCAGCAGCTTTGCCCCCCGGGAGTACGAGCAGTACTTC
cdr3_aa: CASSFAPREYEQYF

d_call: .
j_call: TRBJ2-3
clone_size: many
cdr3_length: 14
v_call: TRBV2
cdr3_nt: TGTGCCAGCAGTGCCAGGGTGTACACAGATACGCAGTATTTT
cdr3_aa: CASSARVYTDTQYF

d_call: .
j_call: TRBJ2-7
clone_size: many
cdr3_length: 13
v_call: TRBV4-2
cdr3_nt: TGTGCCAGCAGCCAAGCTGGTAGGGCCGAGCAGTACTTC
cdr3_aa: CASSQAGRAEQYF

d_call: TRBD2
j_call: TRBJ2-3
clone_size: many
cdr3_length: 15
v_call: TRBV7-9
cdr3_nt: TGTGCCAGCAGCGTAGCGGGAGGCACCACCGATACGCAGTATTTT
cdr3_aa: CASSVAGGTTDTQYF

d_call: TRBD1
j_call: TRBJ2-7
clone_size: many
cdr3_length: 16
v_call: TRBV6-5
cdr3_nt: TGTGCCAGCAGTAAATCCCACGGGACAGGGGCGAACGAGCAGTACTTC
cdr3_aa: CASSKSHGTGANEQYF

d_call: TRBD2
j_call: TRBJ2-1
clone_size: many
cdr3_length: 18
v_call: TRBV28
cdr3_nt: TGTGCCAGCAGTTTCCCATACTCCGGGACTAGCGGATACAATGAGCAGTTCTTC
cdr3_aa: CASSFPYSGTSGYNEQFF

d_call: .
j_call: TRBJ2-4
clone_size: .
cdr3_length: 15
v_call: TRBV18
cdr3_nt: TGTGCCAGCTCACCACCCATCGGGGGCAAAAACATTCAGTACTTC
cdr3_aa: CASSPPIGGKNIQYF

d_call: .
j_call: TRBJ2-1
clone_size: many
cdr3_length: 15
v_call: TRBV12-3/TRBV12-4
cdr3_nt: TGTGCCAGCAGATGGGGCGGGATTTCCTACAATGAGCAGTTCTTC
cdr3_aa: CASRWGGISYNEQFF

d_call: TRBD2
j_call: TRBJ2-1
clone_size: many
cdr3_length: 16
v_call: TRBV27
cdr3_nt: TGTGCCAGCAGTTCCCTAACTAGCGGGAGCCTGAATGAGCAGTTCTTC
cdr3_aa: CASSSLTSGSLNEQFF

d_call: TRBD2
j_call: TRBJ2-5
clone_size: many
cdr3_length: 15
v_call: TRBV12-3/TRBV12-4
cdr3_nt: TGTGCCAGCAGTTTAGTGGGACTAGCGGGATCTACCCAGTACTTC
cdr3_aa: CASSLVGLAGSTQYF

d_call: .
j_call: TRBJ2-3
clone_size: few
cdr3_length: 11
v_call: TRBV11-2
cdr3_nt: TGTGCCAGCAGCCCCAAGGATACGCAGTATTTT
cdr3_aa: CASSPKDTQYF

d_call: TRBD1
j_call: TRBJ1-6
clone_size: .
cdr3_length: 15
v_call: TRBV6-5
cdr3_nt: TGTGCCAGCACCCCGGGACAGGTTGTTAATTCACCCCTCCACTTT
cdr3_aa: CASTPGQVVNSPLHF

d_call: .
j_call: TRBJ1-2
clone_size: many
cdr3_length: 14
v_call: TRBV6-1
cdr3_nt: TGTGCCAGCAGTGCAGGCGCGGGCGTCTATGGCTACACCTTC
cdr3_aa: CASSAGAGVYGYTF

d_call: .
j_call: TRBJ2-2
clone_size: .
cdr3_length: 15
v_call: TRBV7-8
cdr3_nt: TGTGCCAGCAGGCCTCCCGGACGGAACACCGGGGAGCTGTTTTTT
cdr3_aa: CASRPPGRNTGELFF